The present T cell receptor beta chain was sequenced within a study of OX40 agonist ivuxolimab in advanced cancers. Study-level information: Patients received ivuxolimab, an agonistic anti-OX40 (CD134) antibody.

The table came from immunoSEQ multiplex PCR; TCRdb's copy has only in-frame clones and leaves some out. The sample records around 67,000 clones, roughly 80% being singletons. At baseline, cycle 4 day 1, and cycle 7 day 1, blood was sampled. The CDR3 totals 16 residues. The germline V gene encodes CDR1 SEHNR and CDR2 FQNEAQ (reference sequence). With 0 bases clipped from V and 4 bases from J, the junction kept 5 bases outside the gene matches. In the case of this clone: Its antigen is unknown.

Study-wide findings and caveats: Among expanded peripheral T cells, antigen specificity went undetermined.

This clonotype was sampled from an adult with an advanced solid tumor such as melanoma, head and neck, liver or kidney cancer. Sequenced material: CD4+ or CD8+ T cells sorted from blood, taken in a trial of the OX40 agonist ivuxolimab. The chain is built from TRBV7-9 and TRBJ1-3; the match to TRBD1 covers 8 bases. The CDR3, as DNA: TGTGCCAGCAGCTTAGCACGACAGGGGAGAGGAAACACCATATATTTT. This codes for CASSLARQGRGNTIYF.